The 25 T cell receptor beta chains below come from one sample, sequenced in a study of glioma-infiltrating T cells after dendritic cell vaccination. The method was immunoSEQ multiplex PCR; TCRdb's version includes in-frame clones alone and lacks a portion of them. Of more than 100,000 clones listed, roughly 76% were seen once; the top ten hold more than 10%. The sequencing here drew on blood, taken before dendritic cell vaccination. The receptors derive from a human donor with glioblastoma.

In the case of this clone: At one boundary the junction diverges from the germline segment, which might be a read error. The identical CDR3 is also encoded by other nucleotide sequences in the sample. The rearrangement uses TRBV19 and TRBJ1-3; 7 bases are shared with TRBD1. The germline V gene encodes CDR1 LNHDA and CDR2 SQIVND (reference sequence). This CDR3 has 15 residues. The CDR3 DNA reads TGTGCTAGTAGTAACAGAGGACAGGCTGGAAACACCATATATTTT. It codes for CASSNRGQAGNTIYF.

CDR3: CASRYRERASPLHF. CDR3 sequence (DNA): TGTGCCAGCAGGTACCGGGAGAGAGCTTCACCCCTCCACTTT. V usage is TRBV5-6 and J usage is TRBJ1-6; D is undetermined. The germline V gene has CDR1 SGHDT and CDR2 YYEEEE. This CDR3 has 14 residues. V shed 5 bases and J shed 9 bases, with 15 bases lying between them.

The chain uses TRBV6-5 and TRBJ2-7, with TRBD1 matching 7 bases. The germline CDR1 and CDR2 sequences are MNHEY and SVGAGI. This CDR3 spans 14 amino acids. Trimming took 6 bases from V and 6 from J; bases not matched to a gene: 11. CDR3 loop: CASRRGPAEAEQYF. DNA for the CDR3: TGTGCCAGCAGGAGGGGGCCAGCCGAGGCCGAGCAGTACTTC.

The chain carries TRBV7-6 and TRBJ2-1, with 13 bases aligning to TRBD2. Germline trimming cut 1 base from V and 9 bases from J; bases unmatched to any gene: 0. Germline CDR1 SGHVS, CDR2 FNYEAQ. The CDR3 consists of 14 residues. The CDR3 nucleotides read TGTGCCAGCAGCTTAGGACTAGCGGGGGGTGAGCAGTTCTTC. Amino acids: CASSLGLAGGEQFF.

The chain is built from TRBV10-3 and TRBJ1-2; 9 nucleotides agree with TRBD1. The CDR3 spans 14 residues. Per germline, CDR1 ENHRY and CDR2 SYGVKD. V gave up 7 bases and J gave up 5 bases; unmatched junction bases: 8. This chain's CDR3 is CAIMKGQGRYGYTF. CDR3 nucleotide sequence: TGTGCCATCATGAAAGGACAGGGGAGATATGGCTACACCTTC.

This clone was recorded only once. The chain couples TRBV18 to TRBJ1-1; the match to TRBD1 covers 10 bases. The germline V gene encodes CDR1 KGHSH and CDR2 LQKENI. Trimming cost V 2 bases and J 4 bases; bases outside gene matches: 10. This CDR3 contains 17 residues. This CDR3 is CASSPGGTGEFATEAFF. As DNA, the CDR3 is TGTGCCAGCTCACCAGGGGGGACAGGGGAATTTGCCACTGAAGCTTTCTTT.

The chain couples TRBV30 to TRBJ2-5; TRBD1 aligns across 8 bases. Unmatched junction bases numbered 7, after V lost 3 bases and J lost 1 base. The CDR3 contains 15 residues. The germline CDR1 and CDR2 sequences are GTSNPN and SVGIG (reference sequence). The DNA for the CDR3 is TGTGCCTGGAGAGACAGGGGAAGAACCCAAGAGACCCAGTACTTC. Its protein is CAWRDRGRTQETQYF. The variable domain in full, completed from reference TRBV30 and TRBJ2-5, reads SQTIHQWPATLVQPVGSPLSLECTVEGTSNPNLYWYRQAAGRGLQLLFYSVGIGQISSEVPQNLSASRPQDRQFILSSKKLLLSDSGFYLCAWRDRGRTQETQYFGPGTRLLVL.

The gene calls are TRBV6-6 and TRBJ1-2; D might be TRBD1 (6 bases). V shed 6 bases and J shed 4 bases, with 21 bases lying between them. There are 16 residues in the CDR3. In germline, CDR1 is MNHNY, CDR2 SVGAGI (reference sequence). The CDR3 loop is CASSDRLTLNTYGYTF. The CDR3 DNA reads TGTGCCAGCAGCGACAGGCTAACTTTAAATACCTATGGCTACACCTTC.

V and J are TRBV19 and TRBJ2-5, with TRBD2 matching over 9 bases. This CDR3 contains 14 residues. CDR1 is LNHDA and CDR2 is SQIVND in the germline V gene (reference sequence). V dropped 5 bases and J dropped 4; count of bases not matched to a gene: 5. CDR3 nucleotides: TGTGCCAGTAGTCGCGGGGGGGGTGTAGAGACCCAGTACTTC. Encoded protein: CASSRGGGVETQYF.

The chain is built from TRBV7-8 and TRBJ2-5; 10 bases are a match to TRBD1. The V segment lost 5 bases and the J segment 5 bases; nucleotides outside the gene matches: 11. The CDR3 covers 16 residues. Germline V lookup: CDR1 SGHVS, CDR2 FQNEAQ. The CDR3: CASSHPGQGTGETQYF. The CDR3 DNA sequence: TGTGCCAGCAGCCATCCGGGACAGGGGACGGGGGAGACCCAGTACTTC.

The genes are TRBV5-1 and TRBJ1-2; weak D call: TRBD1 (6 bases). The CDR3 contains 17 residues. The V gene's germline CDR1 is SGHRS and CDR2 YFSETQ. Trimming pared 6 bases from V and 4 bases from J, leaving 25 bases between. The DNA of the CDR3 is TGCGCCAGCATGAGGGACCCCACGGGGGGGCGCGTCTATGGCTACACCTTC. It is translated as CASMRDPTGGRVYGYTF.

The chain joins TRBV7-9 to TRBJ2-7; 9 bases match TRBD1. In germline, CDR1 is SEHNR, CDR2 FQNEAQ (reference sequence). Trimming cost V 1 base and J 5 bases; bases outside gene matches: 9. The CDR3 has 16 amino acids. The CDR3 region has the DNA TGTGCCAGCAGCTTAGAGGTCGGGACAGGGATTGACGAGCAGTACTTC. Its translation is CASSLEVGTGIDEQYF.

CDR3 sequence: CASSLGLGPIGYTF. The CDR3 bases are TGTGCCAGCAGCTTAGGTCTGGGCCCCATTGGCTACACCTTC. The genes are TRBV11-2 and TRBJ1-2; D is ambiguous. V was pared by 1 base and J by 7 bases, with 13 bases between. CDR1 SGHAT and CDR2 FQNNGV come from the germline V gene. The CDR3 extends over 14 amino acids.

Comment on this clone: The junction differs from germline at one of its ends, possibly a read error. This rearrangement joins TRBV7-7 to TRBJ2-5, with D unclear. This CDR3 comprises 13 residues. Germline assignment: CDR1 SSHAT and CDR2 FNYEAQ (reference sequence). The CDR3 DNA follows: TGTGCTAGCAGCACACACCCCCAAGAGACCCAGTACTTC. It codes for CASSTHPQETQYF.

The chain employs TRBV2 and TRBJ1-3, with 8 bases matching TRBD1. CDR1 is SNHLY, CDR2 FYNNEI, per germline. Losses at the gene ends were 5 bases for V and 0 bases for J; bases not matched to a gene: 3. The CDR3 is 15 amino acids. The CDR3 here is CASSIDRGSGNTIYF. The CDR3 bases are TGTGCCAGCAGTATAGACAGGGGCTCTGGAAACACCATATATTTT.

The CDR3 DNA reads TGCGCCAGCAGCTTGGTATCAGGGAGGATCAAGAACACTGAAGCTTTCTTT. It is translated as CASSLVSGRIKNTEAFF. The chain is built from TRBV5-1 and TRBJ1-1, with a tentative D call TRBD1 (5 bases). V was shortened by 0 bases and J by 1 base, with 16 bases between the two germline ends. The CDR3 consists of 17 residues. Germline-derived CDR1 and CDR2 are SGHRS and YFSETQ.

The count of this clone is one. V is TRBV11-3 and J is TRBJ2-7; 8 bases line up with TRBD2. Germline lookup yields CDR1 SGHNT and CDR2 YENEEA. V gave up 5 bases and J gave up 2 bases; unmatched junction bases: 8. The CDR3 extends over 15 amino acids. The chain's CDR3 is CASSRRGGRPYEQYF. CDR3 sequence (DNA): TGTGCCAGCAGCCGACGGGGGGGGAGGCCCTACGAGCAGTACTTC.

This sequence joins TRBV7-2 and TRBJ2-7; tentatively, D is TRBD2 (6 bases). The germline CDR1 and CDR2 sequences are SGHTA and FQGNSA. V was trimmed by 8 bases and J by 6 bases, leaving 20 bases between them. The CDR3 runs to 14 residues. The CDR3 reads CASSPGGTSGEQYF. CDR3 bases: TGTGCCAGCTCTCCCGGGGGAACCTCCGGCGAGCAGTACTTC.

The J gene is TRBJ2-7, the V gene TRBV7-6; TRBD2 aligns across 9 bases. V lost 2 bases to trimming and J lost 4 bases; unmatched junction nucleotides: 6. The CDR3 totals 15 residues. Germline V gene sequence: CDR1 SGHVS, CDR2 FNYEAQ. The DNA for the CDR3 is TGTGCCAGCAGCTTAAGAGGTAGCGGGGGATACGAGCAGTACTTC. This codes for CASSLRGSGGYEQYF.

The rearrangement uses TRBV5-6 and TRBJ1-6; TRBD1 aligns across 11 bases. Trimming removed 3 bases from V and 6 bases from J; junction bases left unmatched: 5. This CDR3 is built from 16 residues. The germline gives CDR1 SGHDT, CDR2 YYEEEE. CDR3 protein: CASSSEGQGANSPLHF. CDR3 coding DNA: TGTGCCAGCAGCTCGGAAGGACAGGGGGCTAATTCACCCCTCCACTTT. Looking up the rest from reference TRBV5-6 and TRBJ1-6 gives the full variable domain: DAGVTQSPTHLIKTRGQQVTLRCSPKSGHDTVSWYQQALGQGPQFIFQYYEEEERQRGNFPDRFSGHQFPNYSSELNVNALLLGDSALYLCASSSEGQGANSPLHFGNGTRLTVT.

The CDR3 nucleotides read TGCAGCGTTGTTGTCCCAGGAGGAAACACCATATATTTT. It codes for CSVVVPGGNTIYF. The chain has TRBV29-1 and TRBJ1-3, with D uncertain. The V and J ends lost 4 bases and 4 bases respectively, with 11 bases between them. This CDR3 is built from 13 residues. Germline assignment: CDR1 SQVTM and CDR2 ANQGSEA.

The J gene is TRBJ2-5, the V gene TRBV5-4; 9 nucleotides line up with TRBD1. V trimming: 4 bases; J trimming: 7 bases; junction bases outside the gene matches: 11. The length of the CDR3 is 15 residues. Germline CDR1 SGHNT, CDR2 YYREEE (reference sequence). The CDR3 DNA is TGTGCCAGCAGCGCGGGACAGGGAGTCTATCTGACCCAGTACTTC. It is translated as CASSAGQGVYLTQYF.

The J gene is TRBJ2-2, the V gene TRBV7-9; a weak D match, TRBD1 (5 bases). This CDR3 comprises 16 residues. CDR1 and CDR2 (germline): SEHNR, FQNEAQ (reference sequence). Between the trimmed V and J ends, which lost 5 bases and 1 base, there was a span of 14 bases. The CDR3 region is CASSPHKGKNTGELFF. The DNA for the CDR3 is TGTGCCAGCAGCCCACATAAGGGGAAGAACACCGGGGAGCTGTTTTTT.

The chain couples TRBV5-1 to TRBJ2-1; 10 bases line up with TRBD2. This CDR3 is built from 18 residues. The V gene's germline CDR1 is SGHRS and CDR2 YFSETQ. Trimming at V came to 2 bases and at J to 8 bases, leaving 16 bases not matched to a gene. The CDR3 DNA is TGCGCCAGCAGCTTCAGGGAAGCGGGGGGGAGCGAAAGGGATGAGCAGTTCTTC. This gives the protein CASSFREAGGSERDEQFF.

The chain is built from TRBV4-2 and TRBJ1-5; D is uncertain. The CDR3 length is 14 residues. V was shortened by 2 bases and J by 2 bases, with 7 bases between the two germline ends. Germline assignment: CDR1 LGHNA and CDR2 YNFKEQ. The CDR3 DNA reads TGTGCCAGCAGCCAACCGGGAGGCAATCAGCCCCAGCATTTT. Protein product: CASSQPGGNQPQHF.